This record looks at one T cell receptor beta chain sequence and its context. The antigen this receptor binds is unknown. No much larger clone exists at a distance of one base, and base qualities are not known. The CDR3 covers 16 residues, taking in both the cysteine and the phenylalanine. The CDR3 DNA has 48 bases and is translated from base 1. V is trimmed back by 2 bases and J by 1 base, and the junction contains 4 bases that no gene match accounts for. CDR1 is given as SGHTA and CDR2 as FQGNSA, both from the germline V gene. This sample was included in a study of OX40 agonist ivuxolimab in advanced cancers. As for the study more broadly: Ivuxolimab was a fully human IgG2 agonistic monoclonal antibody targeting the costimulatory receptor OX40 (CD134). Intravenous ivuxolimab was administered to patients every 2 weeks at six dose levels: 0.01, 0.1, 0.3, 1.5, 3 and 10 mg/kg. Of the roughly 50 dose-escalation patients, hepatocellular carcinoma was present in approximately 20, melanoma in roughly 15, renal cell carcinoma in 9 and head and neck cancer in 9. In the dose-escalation cohort, nearly 85% of patients were male, and the mean age was roughly 60 years with a range of about 23 to 79. Patients were allowed to have had prior anti-PD-1, anti-PD-L1 or anti-CTLA-4 therapy, and approximately 39% of the dose-escalation patients had been treated with checkpoint inhibitors. Partial responses were achieved by three dose-escalation patients, of whom one had hepatocellular carcinoma and two had cutaneous melanoma. The purpose of peripheral TCRbeta sequencing was to test whether ivuxolimab changed TCR sequence diversity and led to clonal T-cell expansion. The paper reports the monotherapy dose-escalation portion (N ≈ 52 patients) of the phase I ivuxolimab trial. What the research found in general, with its limitations: At doses from 0.1 to 3.0 mg/kg, clonal expansion was seen in both CD4+ and CD8+ blood T cells between baseline and week 6. In partial responders in the 0.1-3.0 mg/kg groups, normalized peripheral clonal expansion was found to be among the lowest, especially among CD8+ T cells. Which antigens the clonally expanded peripheral T cells were specific for was not determined. Low levels of normalized T-cell clonal expansion were also seen in some nonresponding patients. After ivuxolimab, CD8+ T cells had more expanded clones than CD4+ T cells on average.

The trial excluded patients who had a history of autoimmune disease or who were on systemic immunosuppression. Peripheral blood for TCR sequencing was collected from all dose cohorts at baseline, on cycle 4 day 1, and on cycle 7 day 1. The samples were drawn from a first-in-human, open-label, multicenter phase I dose-escalation trial of ivuxolimab. Adults with locally advanced or metastatic melanoma, renal cell carcinoma, hepatocellular carcinoma or head and neck squamous cell carcinoma were enrolled in the trial. Before TCR sequencing, CD4+ T cells and CD8+ T cells from peripheral blood were sorted into separate populations. For sequencing of the TCRbeta CDR3 region, genomic DNA was extracted from the sorted cells. The immunoSEQ Assay was used to sequence the TCRbeta CDR3 regions. TCRdb provides this immuneACCESS table in a form limited to in-frame rearrangements. Some clones are lacking; in checked studies, under half of them reflect an unresolved V gene, and why the rest are absent is not known. This sample has about 67,000 clones in its table, and about 90% of those were observed once. Of the sample, about 0.3% falls within the top ten clones.

Recombination linked TRBV7-2 to TRBJ2-4; TRBD2 agrees with 8 junctional bases. The specimen comprised CD4+ or CD8+ T cells sorted from blood, sampled in a trial of the OX40 agonist ivuxolimab. The origin of this receptor is an adult with an advanced solid tumor such as melanoma, head and neck, liver or kidney cancer. The CDR3 amino acid sequence is: CASSLWAGGAKNIQYF. The DNA sequence follows: TGTGCCAGCAGCTTATGGGCGGGAGGCGCCAAAAACATTCAGTACTTC.